One and the same sample provided the 15 T cell receptor beta chains below, sequenced in a study of response to subunit inactivated influenza vaccine. From the RT-PCR reads, TCRdb called clonotypes with MiXCR, one entry per CDR3 protein. Here the sample spans about 300,000 distinct CDR3 sequences, roughly 22% being singletons. The specimen was PBMCs from blood, collected approximately 20 months after vaccination. The receptors originated from a man aged 50-75 years who received an inactivated influenza vaccine.

This clonotype was seen at least ten times. The rearrangement uses TRBV20-1 and TRBJ1-2; D is possibly TRBD1 (5 bases). Germline CDR1 is DFQATT and CDR2 is SNEGSKA (reference sequence). This CDR3 is 13 amino acids long. V lost 5 bases and J lost 7, with 17 bases in between. CDR3 residues: CSALRGGFGGYTF. The CDR3 nucleotides are TGCAGTGCTCTACGTGGGGGGTTCGGTGGCTACACCTTC.

This chain uses TRBV11-2 with TRBJ2-1; 7 bases match TRBD1. CDR1 SGHAT and CDR2 FQNNGV come from the germline V gene. This CDR3 region has 17 residues. Losses at the gene ends were 2 bases for V and 9 bases for J; bases not matched to a gene: 16. CDR3 region: CASSLIKGANIGGEQFF. The CDR3 DNA follows: TGTGCCAGCAGCTTAATTAAGGGGGCGAATATTGGGGGTGAGCAGTTCTTC.

This chain uses TRBV7-2 with TRBJ1-1; D perhaps matches TRBD1 (5 bases). Germline V gives CDR1 SGHTA, CDR2 FQGNSA. Trimming pared 6 bases from V and 1 base from J, leaving 33 bases between. The CDR3 is made up of 21 amino acids. The CDR3 protein is CASSPPSGIWASVRGNTEAFF. The CDR3 nucleotides read TGTGCCAGCAGTCCCCCTTCGGGGATTTGGGCTTCAGTGAGGGGGAACACTGAAGCTTTCTTT.

The chain has TRBV5-1 and TRBJ1-2; possibly TRBD1 for D (6 bases). The CDR3 extends over 14 amino acids. Germline assignment: CDR1 SGHRS and CDR2 YFSETQ. V dropped 4 bases and J dropped 7 bases, with 17 bases sitting between them. The CDR3, as DNA: TGCGCCAGCAGCGAAAGGACAGCCTTTGGTGGCTACACCTTC. Its protein product is CASSERTAFGGYTF.

This clonotype was picked up a small number of times. The chain recombines TRBV20-1 with TRBJ2-6, with D possibly being TRBD1 (6 bases). From germline, CDR1 is DFQATT and CDR2 SNEGSKA (reference sequence). CDR3 length equals 17 residues. Trimming took 0 bases from V and 0 from J, leaving 12 bases between them. The chain's CDR3 is CSARDPDRLSGANVLTF. The CDR3 DNA is TGCAGTGCTAGAGATCCCGACAGGCTCTCTGGGGCCAACGTCCTGACTTTC.

The chain employs TRBV24-1 and TRBJ2-5; no clear D gene. Germline CDR1 and CDR2: KGHDR and SFDVKD. This CDR3 spans 16 amino acids. V was shortened by 3 bases and J by 1 base, with 14 bases between the two germline ends. The DNA for the CDR3 is TGTGCCACCAGTGATATGGGTAGCTCTGGCCAAGAGACCCAGTACTTC. The encoded protein is CATSDMGSSGQETQYF.

V gene TRBV7-3 combines with J gene TRBJ2-1; 10 bases match TRBD1. The CDR3 is 15 amino acids. CDR1 SGHTA and CDR2 FQGTGA come from the germline V gene. V shed 4 bases, J shed 9 bases, and the junction held 9 bases outside the gene matches. CDR3 sequence (DNA): TGTGCCAGCAGCTGGGACTCGGACAGGGGGAGTGAGCAGTTCTTC. It codes for CASSWDSDRGSEQFF.

This clonotype turned up a few times. The V call is TRBV11-2, the J call TRBJ1-1; 8 positions agree with TRBD1. With 5 bases clipped from V and 11 bases from J, the junction kept 13 bases outside the gene matches. CDR1 SGHAT and CDR2 FQNNGV come from the germline V gene. The CDR3 spans 14 residues. The CDR3 nucleotides read TGTGCCAGCAGCCCGCAGGGCAGGGGGCAAGGGGCTTTCTTT. Protein sequence: CASSPQGRGQGAFF. The whole variable domain, remainder taken from reference TRBV11-2 and TRBJ1-1, is EAGVAQSPRYKIIEKRQSVAFWCNPISGHATLYWYQQILGQGPKLLIQFQNNGVVDDSQLPKDRFSAERLKGVDSTLKIQPAKLEDSAVYLCASSPQGRGQGAFFGQGTRLTVV.

The V gene is TRBV7-2, the J gene TRBJ2-7; 10 nucleotides match TRBD2. This CDR3 region has 16 residues. The germline CDR1 and CDR2 sequences are SGHTA and FQGNSA. The V segment lost 5 bases and the J segment 2 bases; nucleotides outside the gene matches: 9. The CDR3 bases are TGTGCCAGCAGCCCGGGACTAGCGTCCCCTCCCTACGAGCAGTACTTC. Amino acids: CASSPGLASPPYEQYF.

A remark on this clonotype: Its ends do not fully match the called genes, so a read error is possible. The rearrangement links TRBV7-9 to TRBJ2-7; D gene ambiguous. The CDR3 sequence is 11 residues long. Looked up from germline, CDR1 is SEHNR and CDR2 is FQNEAQ (reference sequence). The CDR3 DNA follows: TGTGCCAGCAGCTACTTGTACGCGCAGTACTTC. It is translated as CASSYLYAQYF.

This rearrangement joins TRBV6-1 to TRBJ1-2; 10 bases agree with TRBD1. This CDR3 is 17 amino acids long. J lost 5 bases, V lost 3 bases, and 12 bases had no gene match. Germline V gives CDR1 MNHNS, CDR2 SASEGT. The CDR3 DNA is TGTGCCAGCAGTGATAGGGACAGGGGCCGGGCGATATATGGCTACACCTTC. Protein product: CASSDRDRGRAIYGYTF.

The sample holds a few counts of this clonotype. The chain joins TRBV2 to TRBJ1-2, with D unclear. CDR3 length: 15 residues. Germline V gene data show CDR1 as SNHLY and CDR2 as FYNNEI. V lost 0 bases and J lost 0, with 8 bases in between. The CDR3 DNA sequence: TGTGCCAGCAGTGAAGCTAGCACTTCTAACTATGGCTACACCTTC. Encoded protein: CASSEASTSNYGYTF.

The chain combines TRBV19 with TRBJ1-1; weak D call: TRBD1 (5 bases). Deletions cut 10 bases from V and 4 bases from J, with 16 bases between. CDR3 length: 13 amino acids. Germline V lookup: CDR1 LNHDA, CDR2 SQIVND (reference sequence). CDR3 DNA sequence: TGTGCCACGTCGCAGGGTTTAGGCACTGAAGCTTTCTTT. Its translation: CATSQGLGTEAFF.

The CDR3 loop reads CASSFISGGAGYTF. Here the CDR3 DNA reads TGTGCCAGCAGTTTTATTTCAGGGGGCGCAGGCTACACCTTC. The rearrangement uses TRBV28 and TRBJ1-2, with 8 positions matching TRBD1. Germline CDR1 reads MDHEN; CDR2 reads SYDVKM. There are 14 residues in the CDR3. The J segment lost 8 bases and the V segment lost 3 bases, leaving 8 bases of the junction unmatched.

This rearrangement joins TRBV18 to TRBJ1-6; maybe TRBD1 (6 bases). V was trimmed by 6 bases and J by 0 bases, leaving 15 bases between them. CDR3 length equals 17 residues. Germline V gene data show CDR1 as KGHSH and CDR2 as LQKENI. The CDR3, as DNA: TGTGCCAGCTCTCACACAGGGCAAACCTCCTATAATTCACCCCTCCACTTT. Translating gives CASSHTGQTSYNSPLHF.